The rows below give T cell receptor beta chains drawn from one sample of a study of post-analysis software for immune sequencing data. TCRdb processed the PCR reads anew with MiXCR; each CDR3 protein has one entry. This table has around 500,000 distinct CDR3 sequences, around 36% appearing once. The source material was blood. These receptors were collected from a girl aged 2-17 years with multiple sclerosis. CDR3s leave out the opening cysteine and the closing phenylalanine or tryptophan. Each record gives: clone size, J gene, V gene, CDR3 protein. Size is omitted from some rows. Given values are once, few, many or a class for expanded clones.

clone size: NA; J gene: TRBJ2-1; V gene: TRBV3-1; CDR3 protein: ASSQVNNEQF
clone size: NA; J gene: TRBJ2-7; V gene: TRBV20-1; CDR3 protein: SARASGQGASYEQY
clone size: NA; J gene: TRBJ1-5; V gene: TRBV6-1; CDR3 protein: ATTKTGSNQPRH
clone size: once; J gene: TRBJ2-2; V gene: TRBV6-5; CDR3 protein: ASSRLGGELF
clone size: NA; J gene: TRBJ1-1; V gene: TRBV11-2; CDR3 protein: ASARRVGPNTEAF
clone size: few; J gene: TRBJ2-3; V gene: TRBV2; CDR3 protein: ASTTDLPAQY
clone size: few; J gene: NA; V gene: TRBV3-1; CDR3 protein: ASRQTSDDEQY
clone size: NA; J gene: TRBJ1-1; V gene: TRBV20-1; CDR3 protein: SANEIQGHTEAF
clone size: NA; J gene: TRBJ2-5; V gene: TRBV5-1; CDR3 protein: ASSWLGDQETQY
clone size: once; J gene: TRBJ1-1; V gene: TRBV20-1; CDR3 protein: SARRMQVPMNTEAF
clone size: few; J gene: TRBJ1-2; V gene: TRBV20-1; CDR3 protein: SAELGQGHGYT
clone size: few; J gene: TRBJ2-3; V gene: TRBV6-5; CDR3 protein: ASRTTGNTDTQY
clone size: NA; J gene: TRBJ1-1; V gene: TRBV7-3; CDR3 protein: ASSLTPGDRLMNTEAF
clone size: NA; J gene: TRBJ1-1; V gene: TRBV15; CDR3 protein: ATSRESSGLAF
clone size: few; J gene: TRBJ2-5; V gene: TRBV9; CDR3 protein: ASSVAHSGGSQETQY
clone size: few; J gene: TRBJ2-1; V gene: TRBV6-5; CDR3 protein: ASSSPPTSSYNEQF
clone size: NA; J gene: TRBJ2-7; V gene: TRBV19; CDR3 protein: ASSIAAGSSYEQY
clone size: NA; J gene: TRBJ2-5; V gene: TRBV3-1; CDR3 protein: ASSQRVGGGKETQY
clone size: few; J gene: TRBJ2-3; V gene: TRBV5-1; CDR3 protein: ASSPNRTSGGITDTQY
clone size: NA; J gene: TRBJ2-1; V gene: TRBV9; CDR3 protein: ASSVGGGAGNEQF
clone size: NA; J gene: TRBJ1-3; V gene: TRBV7-9; CDR3 protein: ASSPGTALMISGNTIY
clone size: few; J gene: TRBJ2-3; V gene: TRBV2; CDR3 protein: ASWRGLGWSTQY
clone size: NA; J gene: TRBJ2-5; V gene: TRBV20-1; CDR3 protein: SPSLASGAQETQY
clone size: few; J gene: TRBJ2-3; V gene: TRBV7-9; CDR3 protein: ASSLSVSADTQY
clone size: few; J gene: TRBJ2-3; V gene: TRBV20-1; CDR3 protein: SGGIADTQY
clone size: few; J gene: TRBJ2-7; V gene: TRBV6-5; CDR3 protein: ASSRRDKQY
clone size: NA; J gene: TRBJ2-3; V gene: TRBV7-6; CDR3 protein: ASSFSVHLVKNTDTQY
clone size: few; J gene: TRBJ2-3; V gene: TRBV6-5; CDR3 protein: ASTLHRVPDTQY
clone size: few; J gene: TRBJ2-3; V gene: TRBV20-1; CDR3 protein: SARGGTRISTDTQY